Listed below are T cell receptor beta chains from one sample, sequenced in a study of cytomegalovirus exposure and HLA in healthy donors. The data were produced by immunoSEQ multiplex PCR, yet TCRdb's version contains in-frame clones alone and is incomplete. The sample has roughly 300,000 clones, roughly 87% seen once; the top ten hold 0.95% to 1.5%. Sequenced material: PBMCs. The receptor set was obtained from a woman between 25 and 40 years old in good health and CMV-seropositive. Each CDR3 is given without its conserved first and last residue.

V,J,CDR3
TRBV20-1,TRBJ1-6,SALGSPLH
TRBV27,TRBJ2-7,ASSRDRSSYEQY
TRBV19,TRBJ2-1,ASSLGSYNEQF
TRBV6-5,TRBJ1-5,AAGDQPQH
TRBV27,TRBJ1-5,ASSLRVSDQPQH
TRBV7-9,TRBJ2-7,ASSPQFGGTGYEQY
TRBV9,TRBJ1-1,ASSERGGGVL
TRBV28,TRBJ2-5,ASSLRAAQETQY
TRBV11-2,TRBJ2-7,ASRNTDSYEQY
TRBV7-7,TRBJ2-3,ASSLSGADTQY
TRBV28,TRBJ2-7,ASAATTGNYEQY
TRBV6-5,TRBJ1-1,ASSYGGTGHTEAF
TRBV4-2,TRBJ2-3,ASSQETSGTDTQY
TRBV28,TRBJ1-2,ASSTDGGLLSPT
TRBV11-2,TRBJ2-7,ASSLVFQAGDYEQY
TRBV9,TRBJ2-3,ASTLGGLGDTQY
TRBV29-1,TRBJ2-3,SVDRAVDTQY
TRBV19,TRBJ1-2,ASTPREGDGYT
TRBV7-6,TRBJ2-7,ASSVTSAPSSYEQY
TRBV5-1,TRBJ2-3,ASSPGTSTDTQY
TRBV19,TRBJ2-1,ASSMNLAGGRNEQF
TRBV18,TRBJ1-2,ASSPEPASNYGYT
TRBV9,TRBJ2-7,ASSSREQY
TRBV9,TRBJ1-2,ASSRADRAYGYT
TRBV4-3,TRBJ2-5,ASSRDGQEQETQY
TRBV30,TRBJ1-1,ALRQGGLNTEAF
TRBV30,TRBJ2-2,AFAGGKHTGELF
TRBV19,TRBJ1-2,ASSPQQGSHGYT
TRBV6-1,TRBJ1-2,ASSEQEGTFSYGYT
TRBV30,TRBJ2-5,AWSSGQLGKETQY
TRBV30,TRBJ1-1,AWSIQWGVKKNTEAF
TRBV4-1,TRBJ1-2,ASSHQEGGTVYGYT
TRBV6-5,TRBJ2-3,ASSSTSGSTDTQY
TRBV9,TRBJ2-7,ASSVTSGPSYEQY
TRBV6-6,TRBJ2-3,ASRLSGGGRDTQY
TRBV29-1,TRBJ2-2,SVERRVKLLDTGELF
TRBV11-3,TRBJ2-1,ASSLRASGSGGNEQF
TRBV2,TRBJ2-3,ASSQTGTSTDTQY
TRBV28,TRBJ2-6,ASSPRGLAGKSGANVLT
TRBV19,TRBJ2-1,ASGGQGPYNEQF
TRBV10-3,TRBJ2-5,AISEGPGAQETQY
TRBV15,TRBJ2-5,ATSREPSGGGETQY
TRBV15,TRBJ1-1,ATSRQLNTEAF
TRBV6-1,TRBJ2-7,ASSASTGVTYEQY
TRBV27,TRBJ1-4,ASSRSGGSEKLF
TRBV7-6,TRBJ2-7,ASSLGQGFYEQY
TRBV7-3,TRBJ2-3,ASSLIPQGAKTDTQY
TRBV6-1,TRBJ1-5,ASSGQGLKPQH
TRBV7-6,TRBJ2-7,ASSYNPGGEQY
TRBV2,TRBJ2-7,ASSGWGQGSYEQY
TRBV10-3,TRBJ2-5,AISESPPSGGPGTQY